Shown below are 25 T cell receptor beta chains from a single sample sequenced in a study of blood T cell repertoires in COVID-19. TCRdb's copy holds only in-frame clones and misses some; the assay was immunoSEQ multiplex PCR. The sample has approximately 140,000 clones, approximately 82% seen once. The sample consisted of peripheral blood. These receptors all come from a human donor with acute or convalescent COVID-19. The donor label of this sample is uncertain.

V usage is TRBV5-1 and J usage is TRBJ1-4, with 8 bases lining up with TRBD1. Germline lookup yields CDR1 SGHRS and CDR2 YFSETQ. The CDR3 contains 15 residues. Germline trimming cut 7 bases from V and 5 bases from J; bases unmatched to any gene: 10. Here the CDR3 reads CASQAGTGQNEKLFF. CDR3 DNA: TGCGCCAGCCAGGCAGGGACAGGCCAGAATGAAAAACTGTTTTTT.

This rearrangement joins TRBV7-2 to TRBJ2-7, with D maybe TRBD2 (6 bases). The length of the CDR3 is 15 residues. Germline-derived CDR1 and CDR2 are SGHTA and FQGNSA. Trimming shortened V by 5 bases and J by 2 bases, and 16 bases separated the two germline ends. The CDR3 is CASSPMGTQTYEQYF. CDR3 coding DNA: TGTGCCAGCAGCCCCATGGGGACTCAGACCTACGAGCAGTACTTC.

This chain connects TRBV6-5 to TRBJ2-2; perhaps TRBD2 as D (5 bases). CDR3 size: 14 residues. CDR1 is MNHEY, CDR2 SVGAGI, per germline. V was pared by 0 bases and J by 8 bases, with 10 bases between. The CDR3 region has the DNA TGTGCCAGCAGTTACTCGTATCGGGGAGGGGAGCTGTTTTTT. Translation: CASSYSYRGGELFF.

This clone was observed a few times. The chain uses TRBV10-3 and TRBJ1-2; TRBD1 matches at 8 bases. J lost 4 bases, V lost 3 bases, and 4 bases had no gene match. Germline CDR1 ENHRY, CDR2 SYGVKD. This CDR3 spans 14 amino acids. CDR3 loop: CAISEAGQAYGYTF. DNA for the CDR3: TGTGCCATCAGTGAAGCGGGACAGGCCTATGGCTACACCTTC.

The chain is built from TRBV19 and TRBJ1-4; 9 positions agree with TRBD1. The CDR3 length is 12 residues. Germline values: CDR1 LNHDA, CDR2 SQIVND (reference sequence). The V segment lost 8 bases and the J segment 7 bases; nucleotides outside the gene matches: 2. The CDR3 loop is CASGDRVEKLFF. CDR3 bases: TGTGCCAGTGGGGACAGGGTTGAAAAACTGTTTTTT.

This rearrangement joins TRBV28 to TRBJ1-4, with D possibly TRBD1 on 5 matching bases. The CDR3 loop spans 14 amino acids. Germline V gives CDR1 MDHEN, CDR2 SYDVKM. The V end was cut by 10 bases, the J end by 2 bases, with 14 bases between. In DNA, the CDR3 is TGTGCCACCGAAGGTGGGGCCACTAATGAAAAACTGTTTTTT. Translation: CATEGGATNEKLFF. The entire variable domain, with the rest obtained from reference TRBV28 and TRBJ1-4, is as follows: DVKVTQSSRYLVKRTGEKVFLECVQDMDHENMFWYRQDPGLGLRLIYFSYDVKMKEKGDIPEGYSVSREKKERFSLILESASTNQTSMYLCATEGGATNEKLFFGSGTQLSVL.

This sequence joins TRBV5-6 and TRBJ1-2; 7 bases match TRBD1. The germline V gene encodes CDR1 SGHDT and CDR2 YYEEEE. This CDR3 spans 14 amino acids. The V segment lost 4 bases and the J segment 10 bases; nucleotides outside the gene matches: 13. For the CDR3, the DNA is TGTGCCAGCAGCCCGGCTCTAGGGGGCGCATACTACACCTTC. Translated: CASSPALGGAYYTF.

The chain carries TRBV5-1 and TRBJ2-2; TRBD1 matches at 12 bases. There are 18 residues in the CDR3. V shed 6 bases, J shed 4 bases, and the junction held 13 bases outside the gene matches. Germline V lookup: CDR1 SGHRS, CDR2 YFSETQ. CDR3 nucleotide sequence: TGCGCCAGCAACCAACCGGGACAGGGGGCGCGGGGCACCGGGGAGCTGTTTTTT. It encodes CASNQPGQGARGTGELFF.

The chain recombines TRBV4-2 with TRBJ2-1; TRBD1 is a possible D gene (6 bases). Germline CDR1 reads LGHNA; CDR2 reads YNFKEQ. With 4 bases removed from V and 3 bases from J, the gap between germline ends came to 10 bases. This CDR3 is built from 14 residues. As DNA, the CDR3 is TGTGCCAGCAGCCCGGCGACAGGCTACAATGAGCAGTTCTTC. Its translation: CASSPATGYNEQFF.

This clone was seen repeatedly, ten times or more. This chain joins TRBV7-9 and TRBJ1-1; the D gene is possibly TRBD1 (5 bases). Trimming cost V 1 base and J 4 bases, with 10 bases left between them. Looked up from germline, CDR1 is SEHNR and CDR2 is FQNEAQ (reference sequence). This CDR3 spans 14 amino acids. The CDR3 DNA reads TGTGCCAGCAGCTTAGTGGCAGGGCCCACTGAAGCTTTCTTT. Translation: CASSLVAGPTEAFF.

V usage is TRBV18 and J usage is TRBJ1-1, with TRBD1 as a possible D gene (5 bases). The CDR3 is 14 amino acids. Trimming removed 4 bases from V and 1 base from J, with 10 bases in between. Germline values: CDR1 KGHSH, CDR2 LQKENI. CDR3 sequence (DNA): TGTGCCAGCTCACGCGGGGGGAGGAACACTGAAGCTTTCTTT. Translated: CASSRGGRNTEAFF.

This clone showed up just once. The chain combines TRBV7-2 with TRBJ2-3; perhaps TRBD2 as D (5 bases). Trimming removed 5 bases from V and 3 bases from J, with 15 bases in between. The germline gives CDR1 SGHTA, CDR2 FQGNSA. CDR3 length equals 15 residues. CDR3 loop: CASSRGVGMTDTQYF. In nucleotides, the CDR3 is TGTGCCAGCAGCCGCGGTGTCGGGATGACAGATACGCAGTATTTT.

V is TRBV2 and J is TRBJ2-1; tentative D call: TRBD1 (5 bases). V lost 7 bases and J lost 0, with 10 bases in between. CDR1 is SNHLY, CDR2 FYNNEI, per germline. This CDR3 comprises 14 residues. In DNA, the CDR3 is TGTGCCAGCAAGGGGCTAGGCTCCTACAATGAGCAGTTCTTC. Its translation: CASKGLGSYNEQFF. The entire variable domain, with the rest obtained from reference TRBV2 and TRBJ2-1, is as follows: EPEVTQTPSHQVTQMGQEVILRCVPISNHLYFYWYRQILGQKVEFLVSFYNNEISEKSEIFDDQFSVERPDGSNFTLKIRSTKLEDSAMYFCASKGLGSYNEQFFGPGTRLTVL.

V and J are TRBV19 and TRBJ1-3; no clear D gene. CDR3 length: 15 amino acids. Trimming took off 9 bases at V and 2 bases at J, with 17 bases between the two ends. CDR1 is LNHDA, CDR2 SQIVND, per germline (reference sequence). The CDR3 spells CASTYRGGPGNTIYF. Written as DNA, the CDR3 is TGTGCCAGCACTTACCGAGGAGGGCCTGGAAACACCATATATTTT.

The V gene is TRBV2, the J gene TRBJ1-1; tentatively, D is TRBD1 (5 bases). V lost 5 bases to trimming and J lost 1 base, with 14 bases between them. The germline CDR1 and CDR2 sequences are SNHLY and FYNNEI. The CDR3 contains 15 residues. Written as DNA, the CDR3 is TGTGCCAGCAGTTGGGGGGGAGGGACGAACACTGAAGCTTTCTTT. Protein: CASSWGGGTNTEAFF.

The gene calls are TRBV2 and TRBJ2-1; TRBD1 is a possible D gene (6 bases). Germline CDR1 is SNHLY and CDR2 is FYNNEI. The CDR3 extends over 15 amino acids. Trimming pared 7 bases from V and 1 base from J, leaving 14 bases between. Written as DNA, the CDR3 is TGTGCCAGCACCCTGACCCAGGGGTCCTACAATGAGCAGTTCTTC. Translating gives CASTLTQGSYNEQFF.

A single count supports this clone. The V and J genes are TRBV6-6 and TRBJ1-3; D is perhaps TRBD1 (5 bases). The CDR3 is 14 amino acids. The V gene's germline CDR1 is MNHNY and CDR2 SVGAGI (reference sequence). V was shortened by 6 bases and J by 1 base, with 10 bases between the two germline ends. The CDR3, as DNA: TGTGCCAGCAGCATCGGGGGATCTGGAAACACCATATATTTT. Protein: CASSIGGSGNTIYF.

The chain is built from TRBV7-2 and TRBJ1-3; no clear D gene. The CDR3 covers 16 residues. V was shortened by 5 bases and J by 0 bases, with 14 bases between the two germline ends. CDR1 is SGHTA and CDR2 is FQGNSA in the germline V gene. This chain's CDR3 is CASSVVGPRSGNTIYF. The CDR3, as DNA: TGTGCCAGCAGCGTTGTGGGCCCTCGCTCTGGAAACACCATATATTTT.

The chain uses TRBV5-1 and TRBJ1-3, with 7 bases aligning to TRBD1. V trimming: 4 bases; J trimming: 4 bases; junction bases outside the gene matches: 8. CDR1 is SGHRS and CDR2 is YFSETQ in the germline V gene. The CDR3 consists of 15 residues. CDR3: CASSIKGAAGNTIYF. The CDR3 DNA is TGCGCCAGCAGCATTAAGGGGGCAGCAGGAAACACCATATATTTT.

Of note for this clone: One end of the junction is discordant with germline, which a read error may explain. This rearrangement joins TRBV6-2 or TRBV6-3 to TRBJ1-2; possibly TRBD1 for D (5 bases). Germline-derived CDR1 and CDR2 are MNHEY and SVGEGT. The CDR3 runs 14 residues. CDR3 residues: CASSIEPNRRPLLF. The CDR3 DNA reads TGTGCCAGCAGTATCGAGCCAAACAGGCGGCCCCTCCTCTTC.

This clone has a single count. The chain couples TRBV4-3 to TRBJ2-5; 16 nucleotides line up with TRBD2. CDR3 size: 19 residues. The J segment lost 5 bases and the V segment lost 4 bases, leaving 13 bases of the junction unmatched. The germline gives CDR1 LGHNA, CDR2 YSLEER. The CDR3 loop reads CASSRSPGTSGGAQETQYF. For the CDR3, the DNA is TGCGCCAGCAGCCGCTCCCCTGGGACTAGCGGGGGGGCCCAGGAGACCCAGTACTTC.

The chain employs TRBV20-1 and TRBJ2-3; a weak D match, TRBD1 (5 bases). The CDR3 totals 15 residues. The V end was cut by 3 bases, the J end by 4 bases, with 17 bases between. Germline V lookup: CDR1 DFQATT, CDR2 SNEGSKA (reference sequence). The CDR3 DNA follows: TGCAGTGCTAGTGTTCTCCCCAGGGTGGCAGATACGCAGTATTTT. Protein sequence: CSASVLPRVADTQYF.

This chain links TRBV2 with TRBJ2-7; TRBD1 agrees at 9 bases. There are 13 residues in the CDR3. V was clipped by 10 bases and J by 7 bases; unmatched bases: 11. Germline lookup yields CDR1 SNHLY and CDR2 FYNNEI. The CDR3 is CATASGTGYEQYF. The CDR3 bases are TGTGCCACCGCGTCAGGGACAGGGTATGAGCAGTACTTC.

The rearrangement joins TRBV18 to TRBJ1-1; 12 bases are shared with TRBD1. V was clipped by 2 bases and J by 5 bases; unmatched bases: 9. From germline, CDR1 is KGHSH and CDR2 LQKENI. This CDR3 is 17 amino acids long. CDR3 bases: TGTGCCAGCTCACCATTCCGGGACAGGGGGCAGGAGACTGAAGCTTTCTTT. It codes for CASSPFRDRGQETEAFF.

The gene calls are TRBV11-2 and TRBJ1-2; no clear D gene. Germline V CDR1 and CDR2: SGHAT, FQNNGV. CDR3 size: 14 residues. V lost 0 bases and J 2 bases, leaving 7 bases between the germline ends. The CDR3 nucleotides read TGTGCCAGCAGCTTAGATCGGTGGAACTATGGCTACACCTTC. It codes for CASSLDRWNYGYTF.